This T cell receptor (beta chain) came from a study of radiotherapy plus CTLA-4 blockade in lung cancer. The overall study: Objective responses were recorded in about a sixth of patients, with disease control recorded in around 30%.

Concerning this clone: What it binds is unknown.

Study-wide points: Subsequent to radiotherapy plus ipilimumab, tumor-derived TCR clones underwent expansion in blood. How blood T cell clones changed early, along with interferon-beta, reportedly forecast response best.

Clones were read by immunoSEQ multiplex PCR, and TCRdb kept only the in-frame ones, dropping some. The sample yields about 51,000 clones, roughly 83% seen once. This sequence originates from a human donor with non-small cell lung cancer who had a complete response to radiotherapy plus ipilimumab. The sequencing here drew on peripheral blood, taken from a patient treated with radiotherapy plus ipilimumab.

CDR3 amino acids: CASRTAQGSSSPLHF. Here the CDR3 DNA reads TGTGCCAGCAGGACCGCGCAGGGGAGTTCATCACCCCTCCACTTT. The chain combines TRBV25-1 with TRBJ1-6, with a possible D match to TRBD1 (6 bases). The CDR3 runs to 15 residues. With 6 bases removed from V and 10 bases from J, the gap between germline ends came to 19 bases. Germline V gene lookup returns CDR1 MGHDK and CDR2 SYGVNS.